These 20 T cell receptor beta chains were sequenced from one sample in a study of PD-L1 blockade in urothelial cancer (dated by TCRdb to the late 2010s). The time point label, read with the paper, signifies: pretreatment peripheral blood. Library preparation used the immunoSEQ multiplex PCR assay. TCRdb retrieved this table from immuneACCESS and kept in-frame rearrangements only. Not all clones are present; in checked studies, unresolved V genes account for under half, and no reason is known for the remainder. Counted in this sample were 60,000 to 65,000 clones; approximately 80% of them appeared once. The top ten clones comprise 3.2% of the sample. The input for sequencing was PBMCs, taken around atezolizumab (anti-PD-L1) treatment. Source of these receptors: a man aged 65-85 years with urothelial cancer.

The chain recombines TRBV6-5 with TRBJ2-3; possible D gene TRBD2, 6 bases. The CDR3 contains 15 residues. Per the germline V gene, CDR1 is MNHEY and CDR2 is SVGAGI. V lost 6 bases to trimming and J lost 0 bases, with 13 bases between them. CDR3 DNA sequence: TGTGCCAGCAGCCGGGGACTGGGGAGCACAGATACGCAGTATTTT. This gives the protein CASSRGLGSTDTQYF.

CDR3 nucleotides: TGTGCCAGCAGCTTAAGGGACAGCTCCTCACATCCGAATCAGCCCCAGCATTTT. Translation gives CASSLRDSSSHPNQPQHF. The chain has TRBV11-3 and TRBJ1-5, with TRBD1 matching over 7 bases. The V segment lost 2 bases and the J segment 4 bases; nucleotides outside the gene matches: 14. The germline gives CDR1 SGHNT, CDR2 YENEEA. The CDR3 has 18 residues.

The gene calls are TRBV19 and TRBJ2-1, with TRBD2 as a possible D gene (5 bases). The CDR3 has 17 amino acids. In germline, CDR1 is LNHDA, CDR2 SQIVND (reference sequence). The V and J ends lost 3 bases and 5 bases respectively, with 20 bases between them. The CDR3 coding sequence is TGTGCCAGTAGTATCGATCGACCGGGATCGTCGAACAATGAGCAGTTCTTC. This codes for CASSIDRPGSSNNEQFF.

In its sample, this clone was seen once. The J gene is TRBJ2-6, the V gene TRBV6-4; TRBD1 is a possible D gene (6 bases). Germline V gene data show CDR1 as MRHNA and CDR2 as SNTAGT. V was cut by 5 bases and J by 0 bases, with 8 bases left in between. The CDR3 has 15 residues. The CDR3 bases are TGTGCCAGCAGTCAGGACAGCTCTGGGGCCAACGTCCTGACTTTC. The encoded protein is CASSQDSSGANVLTF.

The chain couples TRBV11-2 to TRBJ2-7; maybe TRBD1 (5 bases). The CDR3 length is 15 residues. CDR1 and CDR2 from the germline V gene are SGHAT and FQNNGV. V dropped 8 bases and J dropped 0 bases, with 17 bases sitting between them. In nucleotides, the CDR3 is TGTGCCAGCGGGCATTCAGGGATAGACTCCTACGAGCAGTACTTC. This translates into CASGHSGIDSYEQYF. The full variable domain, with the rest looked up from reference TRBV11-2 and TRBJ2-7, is EAGVAQSPRYKIIEKRQSVAFWCNPISGHATLYWYQQILGQGPKLLIQFQNNGVVDDSQLPKDRFSAERLKGVDSTLKIQPAKLEDSAVYLCASGHSGIDSYEQYFGPGTRLTVT.

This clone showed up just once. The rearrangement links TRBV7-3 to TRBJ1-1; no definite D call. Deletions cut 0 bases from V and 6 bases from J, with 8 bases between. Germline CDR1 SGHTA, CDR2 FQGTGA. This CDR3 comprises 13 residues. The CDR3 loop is CASSLTEGAEAFF. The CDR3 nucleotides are TGTGCCAGCAGCTTAACAGAGGGAGCTGAAGCTTTCTTT.

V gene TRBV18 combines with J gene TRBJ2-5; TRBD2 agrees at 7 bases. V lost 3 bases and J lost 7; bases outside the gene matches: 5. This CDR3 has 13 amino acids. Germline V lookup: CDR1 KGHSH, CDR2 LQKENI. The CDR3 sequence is CASSPAGEGTQYF. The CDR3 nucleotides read TGTGCCAGCTCACCGGCGGGGGAGGGGACCCAGTACTTC.

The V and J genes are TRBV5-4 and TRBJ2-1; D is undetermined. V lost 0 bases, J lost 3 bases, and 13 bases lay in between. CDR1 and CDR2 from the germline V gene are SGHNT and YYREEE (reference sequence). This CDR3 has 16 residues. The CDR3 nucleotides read TGTGCCAGCAGCTTGGCCCTCGGCGGCCGCTACAATGAGCAGTTCTTC. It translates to CASSLALGGRYNEQFF. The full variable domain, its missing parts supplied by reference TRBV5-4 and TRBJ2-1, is ETGVTQSPTHLIKTRGQQVTLRCSSQSGHNTVSWYQQALGQGPQFIFQYYREEENGRGNFPPRFSGLQFPNYSSELNVNALELDDSALYLCASSLALGGRYNEQFFGPGTRLTVL.

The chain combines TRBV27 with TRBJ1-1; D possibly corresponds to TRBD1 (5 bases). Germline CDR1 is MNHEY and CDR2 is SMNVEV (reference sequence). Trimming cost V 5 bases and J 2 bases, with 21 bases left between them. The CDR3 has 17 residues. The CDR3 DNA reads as TGTGCCAGCAGTCCCCTGGGGACTATAGGGCTCAACACTGAAGCTTTCTTT. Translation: CASSPLGTIGLNTEAFF.

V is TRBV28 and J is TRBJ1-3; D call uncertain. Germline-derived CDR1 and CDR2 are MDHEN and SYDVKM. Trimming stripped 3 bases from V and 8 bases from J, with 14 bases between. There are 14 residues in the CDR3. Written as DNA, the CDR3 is TGTGCCAGCAGTTTCCCTTCGCTCGGGGACACCATATATTTT. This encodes CASSFPSLGDTIYF.

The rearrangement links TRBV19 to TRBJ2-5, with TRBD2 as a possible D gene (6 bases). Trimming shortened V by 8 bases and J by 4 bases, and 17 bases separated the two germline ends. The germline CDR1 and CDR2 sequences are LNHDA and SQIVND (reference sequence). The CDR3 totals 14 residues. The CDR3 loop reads CASSEGPGPETQYF. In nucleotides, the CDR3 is TGTGCCAGTTCGGAGGGGCCTGGGCCAGAGACCCAGTACTTC. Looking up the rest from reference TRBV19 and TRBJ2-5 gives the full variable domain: DGGITQSPKYLFRKEGQNVTLSCEQNLNHDAMYWYRQDPGQGLRLIYYSQIVNDFQKGDIAEGYSVSREKKESFPLTVTSAQKNPTAFYLCASSEGPGPETQYFGPGTRLLVL.

CDR3 DNA sequence: TGCGCCAGCAGCCAGACAGGGACAAGCAATCAGCCCCAGCATTTT. This codes for CASSQTGTSNQPQHF. The gene calls are TRBV4-1 and TRBJ1-5, with 7 nucleotides matching TRBD1. The V and J ends lost 3 bases and 1 base, in that order; junction bases with no gene match: 3. Germline lookup yields CDR1 MGHRA and CDR2 YSYEKL. CDR3 length equals 15 residues.

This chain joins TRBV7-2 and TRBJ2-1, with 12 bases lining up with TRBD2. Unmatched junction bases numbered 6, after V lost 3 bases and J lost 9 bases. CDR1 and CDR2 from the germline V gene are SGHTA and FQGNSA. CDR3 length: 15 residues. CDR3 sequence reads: CASSFRLAGAREQFF. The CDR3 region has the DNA TGTGCCAGCAGCTTTAGACTAGCGGGAGCGCGTGAGCAGTTCTTC. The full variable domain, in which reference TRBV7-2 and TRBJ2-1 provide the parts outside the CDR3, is GAGVSQSPSNKVTEKGKDVELRCDPISGHTALYWYRQSLGQGLEFLIYFQGNSAPDKSGLPSDRFSAERTGGSVSTLTIQRTQQEDSAVYLCASSFRLAGAREQFFGPGTRLTVL.

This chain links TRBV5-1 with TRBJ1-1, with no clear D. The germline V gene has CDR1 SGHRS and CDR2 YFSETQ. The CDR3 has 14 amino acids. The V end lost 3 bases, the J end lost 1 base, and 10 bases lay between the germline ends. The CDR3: CASSSRGGNTEAFF. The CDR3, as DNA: TGCGCCAGCAGCTCGCGGGGTGGGAACACTGAAGCTTTCTTT.

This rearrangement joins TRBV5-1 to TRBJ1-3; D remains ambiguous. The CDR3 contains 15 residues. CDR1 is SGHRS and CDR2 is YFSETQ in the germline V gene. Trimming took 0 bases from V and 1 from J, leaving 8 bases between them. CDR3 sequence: CASSLGPVSGNTIYF. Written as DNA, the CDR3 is TGCGCCAGCAGCTTGGGGCCAGTGTCTGGAAACACCATATATTTT. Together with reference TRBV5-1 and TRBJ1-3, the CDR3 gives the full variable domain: KAGVTQTPRYLIKTRGQQVTLSCSPISGHRSVSWYQQTPGQGLQFLFEYFSETQRNKGNFPGRFSGRQFSNSRSEMNVSTLELGDSALYLCASSLGPVSGNTIYFGEGSWLTVV.

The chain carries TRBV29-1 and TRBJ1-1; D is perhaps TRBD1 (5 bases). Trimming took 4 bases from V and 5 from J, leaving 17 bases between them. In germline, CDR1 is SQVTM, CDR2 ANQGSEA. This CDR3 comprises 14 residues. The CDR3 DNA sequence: TGCAGCGTTGGTGGTGGGGGAGGTTATACTGAAGCTTTCTTT. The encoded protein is CSVGGGGGYTEAFF. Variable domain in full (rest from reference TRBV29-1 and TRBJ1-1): SAVISQKPSRDICQRGTSLTIQCQVDSQVTMMFWYRQQPGQSLTLIATANQGSEATYESGFVIDKFPISRPNLTFSTLTVSNMSPEDSSIYLCSVGGGGGYTEAFFGQGTRLTVV.

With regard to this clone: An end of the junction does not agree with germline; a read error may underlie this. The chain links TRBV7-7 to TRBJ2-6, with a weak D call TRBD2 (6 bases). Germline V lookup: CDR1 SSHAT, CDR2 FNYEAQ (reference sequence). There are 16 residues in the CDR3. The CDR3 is CASSRAAGSGANVLTF. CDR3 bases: TGTGCTAGCAGCCGGGCCGCGGGGTCCGGGGCCAACGTCCTGACTTTC.

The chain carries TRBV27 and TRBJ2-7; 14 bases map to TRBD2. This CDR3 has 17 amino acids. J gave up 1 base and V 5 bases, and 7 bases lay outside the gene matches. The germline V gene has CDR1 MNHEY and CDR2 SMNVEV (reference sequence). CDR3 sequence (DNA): TGTGCCAGCAGTCTGGGACTAGCGGGAGACAAGTCCTACGAGCAGTACTTC. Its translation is CASSLGLAGDKSYEQYF.

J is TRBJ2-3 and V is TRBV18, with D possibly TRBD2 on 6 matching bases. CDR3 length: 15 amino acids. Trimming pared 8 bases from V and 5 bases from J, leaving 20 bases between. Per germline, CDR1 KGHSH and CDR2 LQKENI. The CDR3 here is CASQSASGEGDTQYF. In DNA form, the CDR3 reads TGTGCCAGCCAAAGTGCATCGGGAGAGGGAGATACGCAGTATTTT. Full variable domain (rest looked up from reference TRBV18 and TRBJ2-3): NAGVMQNPRHLVRRRGQEARLRCSPMKGHSHVYWYRQLPEEGLKFMVYLQKENIIDESGMPKERFSAEFPKEGPSILRIQQVVRGDSAAYFCASQSASGEGDTQYFGPGTRLTVL.

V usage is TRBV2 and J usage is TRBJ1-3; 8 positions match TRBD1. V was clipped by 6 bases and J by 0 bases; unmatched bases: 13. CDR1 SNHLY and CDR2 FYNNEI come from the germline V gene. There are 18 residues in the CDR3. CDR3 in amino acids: CASSAGAGGLFSGNTIYF. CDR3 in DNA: TGTGCCAGCAGCGCTGGGGCAGGGGGCTTATTCTCTGGAAACACCATATATTTT.